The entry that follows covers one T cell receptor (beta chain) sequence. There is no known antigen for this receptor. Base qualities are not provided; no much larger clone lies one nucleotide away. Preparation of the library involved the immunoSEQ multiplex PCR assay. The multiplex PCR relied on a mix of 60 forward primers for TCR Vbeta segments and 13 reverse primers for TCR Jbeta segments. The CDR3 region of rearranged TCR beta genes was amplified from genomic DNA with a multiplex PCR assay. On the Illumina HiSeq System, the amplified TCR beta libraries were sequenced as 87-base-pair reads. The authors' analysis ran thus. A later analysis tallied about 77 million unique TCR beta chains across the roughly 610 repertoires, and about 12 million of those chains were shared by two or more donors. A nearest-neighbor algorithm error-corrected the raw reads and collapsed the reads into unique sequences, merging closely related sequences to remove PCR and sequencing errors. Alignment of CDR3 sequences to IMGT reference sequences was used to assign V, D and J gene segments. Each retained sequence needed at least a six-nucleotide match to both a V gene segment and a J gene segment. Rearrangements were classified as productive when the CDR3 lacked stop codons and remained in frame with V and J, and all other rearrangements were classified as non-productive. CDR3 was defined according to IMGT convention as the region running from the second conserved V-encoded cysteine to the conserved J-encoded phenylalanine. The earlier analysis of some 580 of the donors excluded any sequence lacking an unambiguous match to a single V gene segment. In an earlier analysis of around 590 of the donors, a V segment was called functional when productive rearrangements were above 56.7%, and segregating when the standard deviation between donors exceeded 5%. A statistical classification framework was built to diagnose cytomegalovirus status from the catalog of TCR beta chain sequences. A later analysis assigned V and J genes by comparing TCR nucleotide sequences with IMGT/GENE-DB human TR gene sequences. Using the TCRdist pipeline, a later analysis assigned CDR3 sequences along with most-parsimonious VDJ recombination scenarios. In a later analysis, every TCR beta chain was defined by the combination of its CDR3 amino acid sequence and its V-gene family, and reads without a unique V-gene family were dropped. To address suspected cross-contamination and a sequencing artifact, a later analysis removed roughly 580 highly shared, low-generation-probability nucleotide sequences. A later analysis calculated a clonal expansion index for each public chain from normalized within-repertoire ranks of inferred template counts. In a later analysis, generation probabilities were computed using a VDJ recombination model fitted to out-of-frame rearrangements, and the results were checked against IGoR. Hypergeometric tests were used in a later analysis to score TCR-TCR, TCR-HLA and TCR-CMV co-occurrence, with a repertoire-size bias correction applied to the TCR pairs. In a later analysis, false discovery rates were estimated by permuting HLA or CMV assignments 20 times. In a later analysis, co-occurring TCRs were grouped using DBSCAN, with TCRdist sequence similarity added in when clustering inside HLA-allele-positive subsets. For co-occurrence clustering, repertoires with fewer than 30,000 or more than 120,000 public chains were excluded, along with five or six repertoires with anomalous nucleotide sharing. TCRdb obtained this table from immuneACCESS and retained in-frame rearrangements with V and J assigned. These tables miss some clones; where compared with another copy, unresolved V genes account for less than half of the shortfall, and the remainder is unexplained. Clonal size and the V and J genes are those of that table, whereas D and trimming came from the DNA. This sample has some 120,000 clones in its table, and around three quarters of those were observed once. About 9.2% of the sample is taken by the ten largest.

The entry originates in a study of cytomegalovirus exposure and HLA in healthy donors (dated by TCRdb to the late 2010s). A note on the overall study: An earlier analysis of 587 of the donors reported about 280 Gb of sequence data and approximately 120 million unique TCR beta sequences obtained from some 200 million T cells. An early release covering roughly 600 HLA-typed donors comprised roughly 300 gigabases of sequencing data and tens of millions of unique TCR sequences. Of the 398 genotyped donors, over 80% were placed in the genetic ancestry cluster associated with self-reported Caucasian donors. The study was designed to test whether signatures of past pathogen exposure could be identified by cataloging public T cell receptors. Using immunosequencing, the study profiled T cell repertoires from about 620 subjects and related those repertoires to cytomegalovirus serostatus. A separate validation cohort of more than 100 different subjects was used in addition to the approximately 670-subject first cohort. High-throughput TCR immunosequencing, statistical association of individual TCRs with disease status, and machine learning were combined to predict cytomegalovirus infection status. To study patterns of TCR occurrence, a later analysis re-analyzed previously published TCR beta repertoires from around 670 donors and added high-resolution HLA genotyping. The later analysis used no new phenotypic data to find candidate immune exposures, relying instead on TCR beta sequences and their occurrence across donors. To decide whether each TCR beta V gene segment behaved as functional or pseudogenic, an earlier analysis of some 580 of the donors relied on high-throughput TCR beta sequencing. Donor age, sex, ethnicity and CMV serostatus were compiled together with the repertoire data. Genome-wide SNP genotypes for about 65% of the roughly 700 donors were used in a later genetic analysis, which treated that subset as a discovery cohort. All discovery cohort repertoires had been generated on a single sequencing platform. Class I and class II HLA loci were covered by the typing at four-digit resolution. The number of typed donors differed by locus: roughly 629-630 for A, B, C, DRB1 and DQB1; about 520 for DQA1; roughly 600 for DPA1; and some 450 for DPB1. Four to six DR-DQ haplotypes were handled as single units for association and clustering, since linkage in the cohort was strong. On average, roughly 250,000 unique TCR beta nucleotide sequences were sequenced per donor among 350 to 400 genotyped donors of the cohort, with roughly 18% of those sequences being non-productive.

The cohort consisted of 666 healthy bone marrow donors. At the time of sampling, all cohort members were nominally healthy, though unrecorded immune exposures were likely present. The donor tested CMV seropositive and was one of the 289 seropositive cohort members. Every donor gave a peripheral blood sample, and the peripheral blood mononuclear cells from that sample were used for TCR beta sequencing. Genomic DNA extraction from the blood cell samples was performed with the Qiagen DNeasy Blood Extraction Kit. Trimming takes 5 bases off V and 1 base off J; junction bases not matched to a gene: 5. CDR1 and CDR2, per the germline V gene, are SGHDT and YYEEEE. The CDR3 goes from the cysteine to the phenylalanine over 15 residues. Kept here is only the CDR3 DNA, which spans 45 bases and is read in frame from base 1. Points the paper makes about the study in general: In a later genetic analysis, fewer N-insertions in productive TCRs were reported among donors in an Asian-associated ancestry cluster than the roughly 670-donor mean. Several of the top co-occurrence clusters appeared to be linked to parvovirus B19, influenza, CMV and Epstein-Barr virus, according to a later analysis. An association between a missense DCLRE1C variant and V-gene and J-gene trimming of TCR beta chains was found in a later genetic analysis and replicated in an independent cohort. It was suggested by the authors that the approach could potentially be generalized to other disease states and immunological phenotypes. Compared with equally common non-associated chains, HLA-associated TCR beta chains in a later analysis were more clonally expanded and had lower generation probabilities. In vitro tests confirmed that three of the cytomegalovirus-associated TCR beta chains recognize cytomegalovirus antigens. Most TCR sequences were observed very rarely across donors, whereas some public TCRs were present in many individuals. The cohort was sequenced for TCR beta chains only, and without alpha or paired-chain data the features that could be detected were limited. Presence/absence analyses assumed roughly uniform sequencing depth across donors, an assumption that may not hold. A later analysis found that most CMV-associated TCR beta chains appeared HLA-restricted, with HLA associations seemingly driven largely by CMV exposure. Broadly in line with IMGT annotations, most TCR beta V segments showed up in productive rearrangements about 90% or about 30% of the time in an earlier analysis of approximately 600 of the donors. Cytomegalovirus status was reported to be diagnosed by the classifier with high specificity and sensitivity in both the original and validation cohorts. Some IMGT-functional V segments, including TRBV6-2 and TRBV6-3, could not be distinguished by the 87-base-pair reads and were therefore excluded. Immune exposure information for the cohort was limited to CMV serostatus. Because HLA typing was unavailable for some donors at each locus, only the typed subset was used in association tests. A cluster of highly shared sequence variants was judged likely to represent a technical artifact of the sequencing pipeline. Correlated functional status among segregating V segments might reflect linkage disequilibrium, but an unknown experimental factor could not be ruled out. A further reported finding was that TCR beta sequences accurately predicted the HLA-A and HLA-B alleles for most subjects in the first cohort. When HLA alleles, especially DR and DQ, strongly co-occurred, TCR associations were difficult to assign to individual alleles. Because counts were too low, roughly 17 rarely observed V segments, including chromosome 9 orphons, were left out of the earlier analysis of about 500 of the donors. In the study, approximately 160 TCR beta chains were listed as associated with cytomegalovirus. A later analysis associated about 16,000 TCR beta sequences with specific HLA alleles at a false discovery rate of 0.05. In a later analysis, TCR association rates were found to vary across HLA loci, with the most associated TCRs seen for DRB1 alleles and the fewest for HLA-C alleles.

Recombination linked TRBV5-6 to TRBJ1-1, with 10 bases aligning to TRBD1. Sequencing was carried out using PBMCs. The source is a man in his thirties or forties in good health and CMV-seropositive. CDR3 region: CASRWTGGTNTEAFF. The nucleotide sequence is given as TGTGCCAGCAGGTGGACAGGGGGAACGAACACTGAAGCTTTCTTT.